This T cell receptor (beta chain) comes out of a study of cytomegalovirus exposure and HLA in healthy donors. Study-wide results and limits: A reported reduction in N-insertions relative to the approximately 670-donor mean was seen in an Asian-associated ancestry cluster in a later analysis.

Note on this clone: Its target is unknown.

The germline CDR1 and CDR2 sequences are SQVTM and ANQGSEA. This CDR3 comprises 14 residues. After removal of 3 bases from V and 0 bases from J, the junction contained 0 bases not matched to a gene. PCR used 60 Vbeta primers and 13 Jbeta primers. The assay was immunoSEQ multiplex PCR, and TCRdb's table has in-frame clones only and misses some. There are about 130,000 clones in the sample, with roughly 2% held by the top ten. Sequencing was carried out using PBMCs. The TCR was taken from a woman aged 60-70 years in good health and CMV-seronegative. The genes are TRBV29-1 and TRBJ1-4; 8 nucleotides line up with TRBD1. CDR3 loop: CSVEDRATNEKLFF. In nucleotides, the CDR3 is TGCAGCGTTGAGGACAGGGCAACTAATGAAAAACTGTTTTTT.